This TCR beta chain was recovered during a study of OX40 agonist ivuxolimab in advanced cancers. Regarding the study in general: The costimulatory receptor OX40 (CD134) was targeted by ivuxolimab, a fully human IgG2 agonistic monoclonal antibody. Of the approximately 50 patients in dose escalation, about 20 had hepatocellular carcinoma, some 15 had melanoma, 9 had renal cell carcinoma and 9 had head and neck cancer. Peripheral TCRbeta sequencing was intended to test whether TCR sequence diversity was altered and clonal T-cell expansion was caused by ivuxolimab. Prior anti-PD-1, anti-PD-L1 or anti-CTLA-4 therapy was permitted, and checkpoint inhibitors had been received by roughly 42% of dose-escalation patients. Three dose-escalation patients achieved partial responses, one with hepatocellular carcinoma and two with cutaneous melanoma. The monotherapy dose-escalation portion (N of about 50 patients) of the phase I ivuxolimab trial is reported in the paper. Intravenous ivuxolimab was administered to patients every 2 weeks at six dose levels: 0.01, 0.1, 0.3, 1.5, 3 and 10 mg/kg. The dose-escalation cohort was roughly 80% male with a mean age of approximately 60 years, ranging from roughly 23 to 90.

Genomic DNA was isolated from the sorted cells so that the TCRbeta CDR3 region could be sequenced. TCRbeta CDR3 regions were sequenced using the immunoSEQ Assay. Entries here come from immuneACCESS through TCRdb and include only in-frame sequences with V and J called. Some clones fail to appear in such tables; in the studies checked, an unresolved V gene covers under half of the shortfall, and the cause of the remainder is unknown. The sample table records under 80,000 clones; about nine tenths of these occur just once. 1.5% to 2% of the sample is held by the ten biggest clonotypes. General conclusions and limits of the study: Low levels of normalized T-cell clonal expansion were also shown by some nonresponding patients. After ivuxolimab, more expanded clones were found on average in CD8+ T cells than in CD4+ T cells. In the 0.1-3.0 mg/kg groups, partial responders were among the patients with the lowest normalized peripheral clonal expansion, particularly in CD8+ T cells. Clonal expansion of both CD4+ and CD8+ blood T cells was observed from baseline to week 6 at doses 0.1 to 3.0 mg/kg. Antigen specificity was not determined for the clonally expanded peripheral T cells.

Regarding this clone: Its antigen remains undetermined. No clone much larger than this one lies a single base away; base qualities are absent.

The trial excluded patients who had a history of autoimmune disease or were on systemic immunosuppression. Peripheral blood for TCR sequencing was collected from all dose cohorts at baseline, on cycle 4 day 1, and on cycle 7 day 1. Samples came from an open-label, multicenter, first-in-human phase I dose-escalation trial of ivuxolimab. Adults with locally advanced or metastatic melanoma, renal cell, hepatocellular, or head and neck squamous cell carcinoma were enrolled in the trial. Before TCR sequencing, CD4+ T cells and CD8+ T cells from peripheral blood were sorted into separate populations. The junction shows trimming of 3 bases on V and 0 bases on J, and the gene matches do not reach 8 bases of it. The germline V gene encodes CDR1 MDHEN and CDR2 SYDVKM. The CDR3 holds 17 amino acids from the cysteine to the phenylalanine. Of all the DNA, just the CDR3 is kept, 51 bases in frame from base 1.

This receptor was identified in an adult with an advanced solid tumor such as melanoma, head and neck, liver or kidney cancer. Source: CD4+ or CD8+ T cells sorted from blood, taken in a trial of the OX40 agonist ivuxolimab. This chain joins TRBV28 to TRBJ2-1; 7 central nucleotides agree with TRBD2. DNA sequence: TGTGCCAGCAGTTTGTCGGTGGGGGGGAGCTCCTACAATGAGCAGTTCTTC. The encoded protein is CASSLSVGGSSYNEQFF.